This T cell receptor beta chain was obtained from a study of blood T cell repertoires in COVID-19. In the study overall: Both acute and convalescent COVID-19 samples were obtained from the United States, Italy and Spain. Sources were T cells, B-cell-depleted T cells, or PBMCs; the material itself was cDNA or gDNA.

Per the authors' pipeline: Amplification of reference gene primers was used by the study to estimate nucleated cell counts. The protocol was immunoSEQ multiplex PCR, while the TCRdb copy is restricted to in-frame clones and leaves out a portion. V and J calls and clone size are as listed in that table; D and trimming were resolved from the DNA. The sample records 110,000 or so clones, about 85% being singletons. This sequence was found in a man aged 50 to 59 with acute or convalescent COVID-19. The sequenced material came from peripheral blood.

The CDR3 DNA follows: TGTGCCAGTAGTCCCTCCTATGGCTATGGCTACACCTTC. This codes for CASSPSYGYGYTF. This rearrangement joins TRBV19 to TRBJ1-2, with D hard to call. V was pared by 5 bases and J by 4 bases, with 11 bases between. This CDR3 has 13 amino acids. Per the germline V gene, CDR1 is LNHDA and CDR2 is SQIVND (reference sequence).